This T cell receptor (beta chain) was sequenced in a study of blood T cell repertoires in COVID-19. Study background: The origin of the acute and convalescent COVID-19 samples was the United States, Italy and Spain.

Germline-derived CDR1 and CDR2 are SGHNT and YYREEE (reference sequence). CDR3 length: 15 amino acids. Losses at the gene ends were 0 bases for V and 5 bases for J; bases not matched to a gene: 6. The authors' processing: Scientists estimated how many nucleated cells there were by amplifying reference gene primers. Sequencing was performed with immunoSEQ multiplex PCR; in TCRdb, only in-frame clones are kept and a portion is missing. V and J calls and clone size are those listed in that table; D and trimming were worked out from the DNA. The table records about 25,000 clones, roughly 80% of them present only once.

The source material was peripheral blood. The rearrangement uses TRBV5-4 and TRBJ2-7, with 9 bases lining up with TRBD2. This receptor was identified in a woman aged 80 or over with acute or convalescent COVID-19. The CDR3: CASSLGGGGRHEQYF. The CDR3 nucleotides are TGTGCCAGCAGCTTGGGCGGGGGGGGCCGCCACGAGCAGTACTTC.